The TCR beta chain described here comes from a study of blood T cell repertoires in COVID-19. Study at large: Whether acute or convalescent, the COVID-19 samples came from the United States, Italy and Spain. PBMCs, B-cell-depleted T cells, or T cells provided the cDNA or gDNA that made up the material.

In the study's own analysis: It was from reference gene primer amplification that nucleated cell counts were estimated. Generated by immunoSEQ multiplex PCR, the TCRdb table keeps only in-frame clones and is missing some. The D gene and trimming were derived from the DNA, and the V and J assignments and clone size from that table. The table lists fewer than 350,000 clones, 87% of them singletons, with roughly 8.9% in the top ten. Seattle patient enrollment occurred during active infection, with longitudinal follow-up thereafter. Germline assignment: CDR1 MNHEY and CDR2 SMNVEV (reference sequence). Trimming removed 6 bases from V and 3 bases from J; junction bases left unmatched: 12. This CDR3 is 17 amino acids long.

This chain connects TRBV27 to TRBJ2-7, with 12 bases matching TRBD1. The sequence came from a man aged 25-45 years with COVID-19, enrolled during active disease. Sequencing was carried out using peripheral blood. This CDR3 reads CASRFQTGTGGFYEQYF. The CDR3 DNA reads as TGTGCCAGCAGATTCCAAACCGGGACAGGGGGCTTCTACGAGCAGTACTTC.